The 10 T cell receptor beta chains given below trace back to one sample, sequenced in a study of lymphopenia after photon versus proton radiotherapy. Profiling relied on immunoSEQ multiplex PCR, and the TCRdb table lists in-frame clones only, not all of them. The profile covers 150,000 to 200,000 clones, with around 85% appearing a single time and roughly 4.7% taken by the ten largest. The specimen comprised peripheral blood, sampled from a patient treated with photon-based radiotherapy. Receptors were obtained from a man aged 45-65 years with gastric cancer.

V usage is TRBV29-1 and J usage is TRBJ2-7; 8 nucleotides line up with TRBD2. The CDR3 runs 13 residues. V shed 4 bases and J 0 bases; nucleotides not matched to a gene: 2. The germline CDR1 and CDR2 sequences are SQVTM and ANQGSEA. In nucleotides, the CDR3 is TGCAGCGTTGCAAGCGGGAGCTCCTACGAGCAGTACTTC. Amino acid sequence: CSVASGSSYEQYF.

V usage is TRBV6-4 and J usage is TRBJ2-5; 11 bases match TRBD2. Germline V gene data show CDR1 as MRHNA and CDR2 as SNTAGT. The CDR3 spans 13 residues. V shed 8 bases and J 3 bases; nucleotides not matched to a gene: 2. CDR3 DNA sequence: TGTGCCAGCTTAGCGGGAGGGAAAGAGACCCAGTACTTC. Its protein is CASLAGGKETQYF.

This rearrangement joins TRBV27 to TRBJ1-5; no clear D gene. Germline V CDR1 and CDR2: MNHEY, SMNVEV (reference sequence). Trimming stripped 2 bases from V and 4 bases from J, with 0 bases between. CDR3 size: 11 residues. The CDR3 protein is CASSLNQPQHF. The CDR3 nucleotides read TGTGCCAGCAGTTTAAATCAGCCCCAGCATTTT.

This clone was counted once. CDR3 loop: CASMRQRGTEAFF. The CDR3 DNA reads TGTGCCAGCATGCGGCAGCGAGGGACTGAAGCTTTCTTT. The chain combines TRBV7-2 with TRBJ1-1; D not resolved. Germline V gives CDR1 SGHTA, CDR2 FQGNSA. The CDR3 covers 13 residues. With 7 bases removed from V and 5 bases from J, the gap between germline ends came to 14 bases.

This chain uses TRBV29-1 with TRBJ1-2; no firm D call. This CDR3 is 15 amino acids long. V gave up 7 bases and J gave up 7 bases, with 25 bases separating them. The germline CDR1 and CDR2 sequences are SQVTM and ANQGSEA. In DNA form, the CDR3 reads TGCAGCGCACCAACCTGGACCGGCGGCGACGGTGGCTACACCTTC. This translates into CSAPTWTGGDGGYTF. Drawing the rest from reference TRBV29-1 and TRBJ1-2, the complete variable domain is SAVISQKPSRDICQRGTSLTIQCQVDSQVTMMFWYRQQPGQSLTLIATANQGSEATYESGFVIDKFPISRPNLTFSTLTVSNMSPEDSSIYLCSAPTWTGGDGGYTFGSGTRLTVV.

The rearrangement links TRBV7-8 to TRBJ2-6; 11 positions match TRBD1. Trimming took 3 bases from V and 2 from J; bases not matched to a gene: 3. Per the germline V gene, CDR1 is SGHVS and CDR2 is FQNEAQ. The CDR3 length is 17 residues. The CDR3 DNA follows: TGTGCCAGCAGCTTCGGGACAGGGGGACCTGGGGCCAACGTCCTGACTTTC. Its translation: CASSFGTGGPGANVLTF.

The gene calls are TRBV6-1 and TRBJ2-3; no firm D call. This CDR3 has 15 residues. Germline V gives CDR1 MNHNS, CDR2 SASEGT. V was shortened by 6 bases and J by 0 bases, with 13 bases between the two germline ends. The chain's CDR3 is CASSKYVTSTDTQYF. The DNA of the CDR3 is TGTGCCAGCAGCAAATATGTCACTAGCACAGATACGCAGTATTTT.

The chain is built from TRBV7-3 and TRBJ2-2; D gene unclear. The CDR3 covers 15 residues. The ends were cut back, 5 bases at V and 2 bases at J, with 12 bases in the middle. The V gene's germline CDR1 is SGHTA and CDR2 FQGTGA. The CDR3 reads CASSPDTFNTGELFF. The CDR3 region has the DNA TGTGCCAGCAGCCCCGACACCTTCAACACCGGGGAGCTGTTTTTT.

The chain recombines TRBV6-6 with TRBJ2-1; 11 positions agree with TRBD2. CDR1 is MNHNY and CDR2 is SVGAGI in the germline V gene (reference sequence). CDR3 size: 15 residues. Trimming at V came to 7 bases and at J to 3 bases, leaving 5 bases not matched to a gene. In DNA, the CDR3 is TGTGCCAGCATACTAGGGACTAGCGGCTACAATGAGCAGTTCTTC. Protein: CASILGTSGYNEQFF.

V is TRBV30 and J is TRBJ2-5; tentatively, D is TRBD2 (6 bases). Germline V gives CDR1 GTSNPN, CDR2 SVGIG (reference sequence). V dropped 3 bases and J dropped 7 bases, with 12 bases sitting between them. CDR3 length: 12 residues. The chain's CDR3 is CAWREGRGTQYF. DNA of the CDR3: TGTGCCTGGAGGGAGGGGCGAGGGACCCAGTACTTC.